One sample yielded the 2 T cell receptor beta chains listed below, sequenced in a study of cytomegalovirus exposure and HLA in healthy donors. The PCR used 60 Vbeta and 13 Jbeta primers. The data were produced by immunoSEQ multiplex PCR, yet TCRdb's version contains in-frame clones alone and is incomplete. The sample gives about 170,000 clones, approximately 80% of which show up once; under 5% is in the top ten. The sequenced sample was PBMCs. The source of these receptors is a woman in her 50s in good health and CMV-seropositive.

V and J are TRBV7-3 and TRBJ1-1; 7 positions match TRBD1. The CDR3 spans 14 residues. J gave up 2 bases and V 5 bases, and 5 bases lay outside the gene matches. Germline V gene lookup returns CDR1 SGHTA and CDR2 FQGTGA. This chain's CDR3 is CASSGGTANTEAFF. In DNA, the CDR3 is TGTGCCAGCAGCGGAGGGACAGCAAACACTGAAGCTTTCTTT.

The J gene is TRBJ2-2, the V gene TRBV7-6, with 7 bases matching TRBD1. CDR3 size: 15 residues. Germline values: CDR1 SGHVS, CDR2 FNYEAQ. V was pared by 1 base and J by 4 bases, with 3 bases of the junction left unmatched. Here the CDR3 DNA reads TGTGCCAGCAGCTTAGGGACAGGACTCACCGGGGAGCTGTTTTTT. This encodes CASSLGTGLTGELFF.